The 16 T cell receptor beta chains presented below share a single source sample, sequenced in a study of T-cell reconstitution after alpha-beta-depleted transplantation in children. Unique molecular identifiers featured in how the TCRbeta library was prepared. TCRdb passed the PCR reads through MiXCR, listing each CDR3 protein once. The table shows approximately 110,000 distinct CDR3 sequences, with about 23% occurring only once. This specimen consisted of PBMCs, mostly from graft donor cells, obtained 180 days after TCRalphabeta/CD19-depleted stem cell transplant. The receptor set was obtained from a male patient under 10 years old who had a stem cell transplant for chronic granulomatous disease, so the T cells may come from the graft donor.

The rearrangement joins TRBV27 to TRBJ2-7; 8 bases fit TRBD1. The CDR3 is 14 residues long. The V gene end was trimmed by 5 bases and the J gene end by 9 bases; junction bases not matched to a gene: 12. Germline V gene lookup returns CDR1 MNHEY and CDR2 SMNVEV (reference sequence). CDR3 nucleotides: TGTGCCAGCAGTCTGGGACAGGTGGGTCATCGGCAGTACTTC. The encoded protein is CASSLGQVGHRQYF.

This clonotype was counted at least ten times. The rearrangement uses TRBV20-1 and TRBJ2-1, with TRBD2 identical over 13 bases. From germline, CDR1 is DFQATT and CDR2 SNEGSKA (reference sequence). The CDR3 has 16 amino acids. CDR3 sequence: CSGSTPGLAGNNEQFF. CDR3 bases: TGCAGCGGTTCGACCCCGGGACTAGCGGGGAACAATGAGCAGTTCTTC.

This clonotype has a count of ten or more. The chain joins TRBV15 to TRBJ2-7; no clear D. From germline, CDR1 is LNHNV and CDR2 YYDKDF (reference sequence). Trimming removed 2 bases from V and 6 bases from J, with 5 bases in between. The CDR3 extends over 11 amino acids. The CDR3 region is CATSRLGEQYF. CDR3 DNA sequence: TGTGCCACCAGCAGATTAGGCGAGCAGTACTTC.

The chain employs TRBV28 and TRBJ2-3; D remains ambiguous. Trimming removed 2 bases from V and 0 bases from J, with 6 bases in between. Germline CDR1 and CDR2: MDHEN and SYDVKM. CDR3 length equals 14 residues. The CDR3 region has the DNA TGTGCCAGCAGTTTAGACGTCAGCACAGATACGCAGTATTTT. Translating gives CASSLDVSTDTQYF.

This clonotype turned up a few times. The rearrangement joins TRBV12-3 or TRBV12-4 to TRBJ2-7; 7 nucleotides line up with TRBD2. This CDR3 comprises 13 residues. V dropped 0 bases and J dropped 5; count of bases not matched to a gene: 1. CDR3 sequence (DNA): TGTGCCAGCAGTTTAGCTGCGGGAGACGAGCAGTACTTC. Its protein is CASSLAAGDEQYF.

This chain connects TRBV4-2 to TRBJ2-2; either TRBD1 or TRBD2 may fit D (5 bases each). Germline CDR1 and CDR2: LGHNA and YNFKEQ. V was trimmed by 0 bases and J by 2 bases, leaving 7 bases between them. The CDR3 has 15 residues. In nucleotides, the CDR3 is TGTGCCAGCAGCCAAGATCGGGACAACACCGGGGAGCTGTTTTTT. Protein sequence: CASSQDRDNTGELFF.

This clonotype has a count of ten or more. The V and J genes are TRBV6-5 and TRBJ1-2; D is uncertain. With 1 base removed from V and 8 bases from J, the gap between germline ends came to 14 bases. CDR1 is MNHEY, CDR2 SVGAGI, per germline. The CDR3 sequence is 14 residues long. The CDR3 coding sequence is TGTGCCAGCAGTTACTATGGACGGAGATACGGCTACACCTTC. Its protein is CASSYYGRRYGYTF.

V and J are TRBV15 and TRBJ2-1; D ambiguous. V was shortened by 2 bases and J by 4 bases, with 0 bases between the two germline ends. The V gene's germline CDR1 is LNHNV and CDR2 YYDKDF (reference sequence). The CDR3 covers 11 residues. CDR3 sequence (DNA): TGTGCCACCAGCAGATACAATGAGCAGTTCTTC. Translated: CATSRYNEQFF.

Many counts were recorded for this clonotype. The CDR3 DNA sequence: TGTGCCAGCAGCATACAGGGGGGCCCTAGGATCGAGCAGTACTTC. Protein: CASSIQGGPRIEQYF. The chain recombines TRBV12-3 or TRBV12-4 with TRBJ2-7, with 8 bases identical to TRBD1. This CDR3 spans 15 amino acids. Trimming at V came to 6 bases and at J to 6 bases, leaving 13 bases not matched to a gene.

This clonotype was picked up many times. This chain uses TRBV29-1 with TRBJ2-1, with 9 bases lining up with TRBD2. Germline values: CDR1 SQVTM, CDR2 ANQGSEA. Trimming removed 5 bases from V and 0 bases from J; junction bases left unmatched: 17. The CDR3 length is 19 residues. The CDR3 sequence is CSVKGTRLAVQSSYNEQFF. The CDR3 bases are TGCAGCGTTAAAGGTACAAGACTAGCGGTTCAAAGCTCCTACAATGAGCAGTTCTTC.

The chain combines TRBV28 with TRBJ2-7; D uncertain. V was cut by 5 bases and J by 1 base, with 12 bases left in between. This CDR3 is built from 14 residues. CDR1 is MDHEN and CDR2 is SYDVKM in the germline V gene. The DNA of the CDR3 is TGTGCCAGCAGTCCCAGACTTGCTTCCTACGAGCAGTACTTC. This encodes CASSPRLASYEQYF.

J is TRBJ1-2 and V is TRBV4-2; a weak D match, TRBD1 (5 bases). In germline, CDR1 is LGHNA, CDR2 YNFKEQ. The CDR3 contains 13 residues. V dropped 4 bases and J dropped 3 bases, with 9 bases sitting between them. The CDR3 DNA reads as TGTGCCAGCAGCCCGGGACGCCACTATGGCTACACCTTC. This codes for CASSPGRHYGYTF.

The genes are TRBV30 and TRBJ1-1; D gene unclear. Trimming took 2 bases from V and 3 from J, leaving 13 bases between them. This CDR3 spans 14 amino acids. Germline CDR1 and CDR2: GTSNPN and SVGIG (reference sequence). In DNA, the CDR3 is TGTGCCTGGAGTTCGGGAAAAAGGTACACTGAAGCTTTCTTT. The encoded protein is CAWSSGKRYTEAFF.

This clonotype has more than one count but fewer than ten. The chain uses TRBV20-1 and TRBJ2-5; D possibly corresponds to TRBD1 (5 bases). The germline V gene has CDR1 DFQATT and CDR2 SNEGSKA (reference sequence). The CDR3 is made up of 12 amino acids. Trimming shortened V by 3 bases and J by 4 bases, and 9 bases separated the two germline ends. The CDR3: CSARSQGETQYF. CDR3 coding DNA: TGCAGTGCTAGGTCCCAGGGAGAGACCCAGTACTTC.

This clonotype occurred many times. This sequence joins TRBV20-1 and TRBJ2-1, with TRBD2 matching 8 bases. V shed 0 bases, J shed 8 bases, and the junction held 6 bases outside the gene matches. CDR3 length: 14 residues. Germline V gene data show CDR1 as DFQATT and CDR2 as SNEGSKA (reference sequence). CDR3 in amino acids: CSAREAGASDEQFF. The CDR3 nucleotides are TGCAGTGCTAGAGAAGCGGGAGCTTCCGATGAGCAGTTCTTC.

The table lists this clonotype with many counts. This chain links TRBV20-1 with TRBJ1-6; TRBD1 is a possible D gene (6 bases). The CDR3 is 15 residues long. V was cut by 6 bases and J by 1 base, with 13 bases left in between. Germline V gene lookup returns CDR1 DFQATT and CDR2 SNEGSKA (reference sequence). The CDR3 sequence: CSARGGESYNSPLHF. DNA for the CDR3: TGCAGTGCAAGGGGGGGGGAATCCTATAATTCACCCCTCCACTTT.